This entry lists 23 T cell receptor beta chains sequenced from one sample in a study of T cells in tuberculosis. Assay used: immunoSEQ multiplex PCR; TCRdb lists only in-frame clones, some missing. The table includes about 36,000 clones, roughly 92% detected once. The specimen was PBMCs. Every receptor here comes from a donor aged 10-29 years with latent tuberculosis or without tuberculosis infection.

This sequence joins TRBV4-2 and TRBJ1-1; D is possibly TRBD1 (6 bases). The V gene lost 1 base and the J gene lost 1 base, with 10 bases spanning the gap. This CDR3 region has 15 residues. The germline gives CDR1 LGHNA, CDR2 YNFKEQ. The CDR3, as DNA: TGTGCCAGCAGCCAAGCGGACAGTTGGAACACTGAAGCTTTCTTT. Residues: CASSQADSWNTEAFF.

The V and J genes are TRBV15 and TRBJ2-1; 7 positions match TRBD1. J lost 3 bases, V lost 0 bases, and 5 bases had no gene match. The CDR3 has 16 residues. From germline, CDR1 is LNHNV and CDR2 YYDKDF (reference sequence). The CDR3: CATSRDFGTVYNEQFF. DNA of the CDR3: TGTGCCACCAGCAGAGATTTCGGGACAGTCTACAATGAGCAGTTCTTC.

This chain joins TRBV5-1 and TRBJ2-3, with 10 bases that match TRBD1. CDR1 and CDR2 from the germline V gene are SGHRS and YFSETQ. V lost 2 bases to trimming and J lost 2 bases; unmatched junction nucleotides: 11. This CDR3 region has 18 residues. CDR3 DNA: TGCGCCAGCAGCTTACGGGACAGGGGAGGATGGAACACAGATACGCAGTATTTT. Its translation is CASSLRDRGGWNTDTQYF. Looking up the rest from reference TRBV5-1 and TRBJ2-3 gives the full variable domain: KAGVTQTPRYLIKTRGQQVTLSCSPISGHRSVSWYQQTPGQGLQFLFEYFSETQRNKGNFPGRFSGRQFSNSRSEMNVSTLELGDSALYLCASSLRDRGGWNTDTQYFGPGTRLTVL.

V is TRBV9 and J is TRBJ1-2, with no clear D. With 0 bases removed from V and 4 bases from J, the gap between germline ends came to 10 bases. CDR1 and CDR2 (germline): SGDLS, YYNGEE. The CDR3 length is 14 residues. Here the CDR3 reads CASSVGGPPYGYTF. CDR3 DNA sequence: TGTGCCAGCAGCGTAGGCGGGCCCCCCTATGGCTACACCTTC.

This chain joins TRBV25-1 and TRBJ1-2; 7 bases are shared with TRBD1. Germline V lookup: CDR1 MGHDK, CDR2 SYGVNS. Trimming took 4 bases from V and 5 from J; bases not matched to a gene: 1. The CDR3 is 12 residues long. The CDR3 sequence is CASSGQGYGYTF. DNA for the CDR3: TGTGCCAGCAGTGGACAGGGTTATGGCTACACCTTC.

This chain links TRBV2 with TRBJ2-1; 10 bases are shared with TRBD2. Germline V gives CDR1 SNHLY, CDR2 FYNNEI. The CDR3 extends over 16 amino acids. The ends lost 2 bases at V and 5 bases at J; junction bases unmatched: 6. CDR3 in DNA: TGTGCCAGCAGTGAATGGGGACTAGCGTTCGACAATGAGCAGTTCTTC. Its translation: CASSEWGLAFDNEQFF.

The gene calls are TRBV6-1 and TRBJ2-7; TRBD1 matches at 9 bases. The germline CDR1 and CDR2 sequences are MNHNS and SASEGT. V lost 4 bases to trimming and J lost 6 bases; unmatched junction nucleotides: 16. The CDR3 contains 17 residues. The CDR3 DNA reads as TGTGCCAGCAGTGGGTTGTTCGGGGACAGGGTTTTTCTCGAGCAGTACTTC. As protein: CASSGLFGDRVFLEQYF.

This chain links TRBV9 with TRBJ2-2, with D possibly matching TRBD1 (5 bases). This CDR3 spans 17 amino acids. Trimming shortened V by 0 bases and J by 4 bases, and 16 bases separated the two germline ends. In germline, CDR1 is SGDLS, CDR2 YYNGEE. The CDR3 spells CASSVEGRARVTGELFF. The CDR3 DNA is TGTGCCAGCAGCGTAGAGGGCAGGGCCCGGGTCACCGGGGAGCTGTTTTTT.

This clone was seen only once. The chain joins TRBV5-4 to TRBJ1-3; the D is unclear. V was trimmed by 3 bases and J by 0 bases, leaving 10 bases between them. Germline V gene sequence: CDR1 SGHNT, CDR2 YYREEE (reference sequence). The CDR3 has 15 amino acids. The DNA for the CDR3 is TGTGCCAGCAGCTACGGACGGGGCTCTGGAAACACCATATATTTT. This gives the protein CASSYGRGSGNTIYF.

CDR3 coding DNA: TGTGCCAGCAGCGTAGGGGGCGCGTATAGCACTGAAGCTTTCTTT. It specifies CASSVGGAYSTEAFF. The chain couples TRBV9 to TRBJ1-1; a possible D gene is TRBD1 (5 bases). Trimming stripped 0 bases from V and 4 bases from J, with 13 bases between. The CDR3 spans 15 residues. Germline V CDR1 and CDR2: SGDLS, YYNGEE. The variable domain in full, completed from reference TRBV9 and TRBJ1-1, reads DSGVTQTPKHLITATGQRVTLRCSPRSGDLSVYWYQQSLDQGLQFLIQYYNGEERAKGNILERFSAQQFPDLHSELNLSSLELGDSALYFCASSVGGAYSTEAFFGQGTRLTVV.

The J gene is TRBJ1-2, the V gene TRBV25-1; D is perhaps TRBD1 (5 bases). The V end lost 2 bases, the J end lost 0 bases, and 10 bases lay between the germline ends. The CDR3 extends over 15 amino acids. Germline values: CDR1 MGHDK, CDR2 SYGVNS. CDR3 region: CASSETTEPNYGYTF. The CDR3 DNA sequence: TGTGCCAGCAGTGAAACGACAGAGCCTAACTATGGCTACACCTTC.

The chain is built from TRBV6-5 and TRBJ1-5; the D is unclear. The V gene's germline CDR1 is MNHEY and CDR2 SVGAGI. Trimming cost V 6 bases and J 6 bases, with 12 bases left between them. This CDR3 has 13 amino acids. Written as DNA, the CDR3 is TGTGCCAGCAGCCGTCGGTCAACTCAGCCCCAGCATTTT. Its protein product is CASSRRSTQPQHF.

The V gene is TRBV10-3, the J gene TRBJ2-6; D unresolved. The CDR3 contains 13 residues. The germline V gene encodes CDR1 ENHRY and CDR2 SYGVKD. Trimming removed 6 bases from V and 0 bases from J, with 3 bases in between. CDR3 sequence reads: CAISVSGANVLTF. CDR3 DNA: TGTGCCATCAGCGTCTCTGGGGCCAACGTCCTGACTTTC.

The gene calls are TRBV28 and TRBJ1-5; D is perhaps TRBD1 (5 bases). Germline V CDR1 and CDR2: MDHEN, SYDVKM. This CDR3 has 14 residues. The germline V and J ends were trimmed by 5 bases and 1 base, with 9 bases remaining between them. The CDR3 reads CASSTRQSNQPQHF. The CDR3 DNA reads TGTGCCAGCAGTACCCGACAGAGCAATCAGCCCCAGCATTTT.

This rearrangement joins TRBV13 to TRBJ1-4; D gene unclear. Germline lookup yields CDR1 PRHDT and CDR2 FYEKMQ (reference sequence). V lost 7 bases and J lost 7, with 16 bases in between. CDR3 length: 14 residues. The CDR3 nucleotides read TGTGCCAGCAAAGAAGGGCCCGAGGGTGAAAAACTGTTTTTT. Translating gives CASKEGPEGEKLFF.

The chain is built from TRBV7-7 and TRBJ1-2; a possible D gene is TRBD1 (6 bases). The germline V and J ends were trimmed by 9 bases and 4 bases, with 18 bases remaining between them. The CDR3 spans 14 residues. CDR1 is SSHAT, CDR2 FNYEAQ, per germline (reference sequence). The CDR3 DNA follows: TGTGCCAGGGAACAGGGTGGGGGTTCCTATGGCTACACCTTC. Translated, it gives CAREQGGGSYGYTF.

The table lists this clone with a count of one. The CDR3 region has the DNA TGTGCCAGCGCTGAGCGGAGGATCTTAGGCAATCAGCCCCAGCATTTT. It encodes CASAERRILGNQPQHF. The chain employs TRBV2 and TRBJ1-5; unclear D gene. The CDR3 is 16 amino acids. The germline CDR1 and CDR2 sequences are SNHLY and FYNNEI. Trimming stripped 8 bases from V and 2 bases from J, with 19 bases between.

The gene calls are TRBV30 and TRBJ1-6; no reliable D call. Germline CDR1 GTSNPN, CDR2 SVGIG (reference sequence). Trimming removed 1 base at V and 10 bases at J, with 8 bases between. This CDR3 is 12 amino acids long. CDR3 DNA sequence: TGTGCCTGGAGTGACCGGGTCTCACCCCTCCACTTT. It encodes CAWSDRVSPLHF.

J is TRBJ1-4 and V is TRBV5-1; the D gene is possibly TRBD1 (5 bases). V lost 4 bases, J lost 0 bases, and 16 bases lay in between. Per the germline V gene, CDR1 is SGHRS and CDR2 is YFSETQ. This CDR3 is built from 17 residues. CDR3 amino acids: CASSPGTATSTNEKLFF. CDR3 in DNA: TGCGCCAGCAGCCCCGGGACTGCTACCTCAACTAATGAAAAACTGTTTTTT.

This sequence joins TRBV6-1 and TRBJ1-3; possibly TRBD1 for D (5 bases). Germline loops: CDR1 MNHNS, CDR2 SASEGT. V was shortened by 5 bases and J by 2 bases, with 13 bases between the two germline ends. The CDR3 runs 15 residues. As DNA, the CDR3 is TGTGCCAGCAGTCTGTCGGGGGAGGCTGGAAACACCATATATTTT. This codes for CASSLSGEAGNTIYF.

The rearrangement links TRBV15 to TRBJ2-7; 9 bases fit TRBD1. V was clipped by 5 bases and J by 7 bases; unmatched bases: 9. Looked up from germline, CDR1 is LNHNV and CDR2 is YYDKDF (reference sequence). The CDR3 has 14 amino acids. The CDR3 region has the DNA TGTGCCACCAGCGGGGGGACAGGGTTTTGGGAGCAGTACTTC. Translation: CATSGGTGFWEQYF.

J is TRBJ2-7 and V is TRBV19, with 9 bases matching TRBD1. The CDR3 contains 17 residues. The V gene's germline CDR1 is LNHDA and CDR2 SQIVND (reference sequence). V was clipped by 7 bases and J by 0 bases; unmatched bases: 13. The CDR3 here is CASIPRWGQGYSYEQYF. CDR3 in DNA: TGTGCCAGTATCCCTAGGTGGGGACAGGGATACTCCTACGAGCAGTACTTC.

The chain couples TRBV5-6 to TRBJ2-2, with a possible D match to TRBD2 (7 bases). The germline V gene encodes CDR1 SGHDT and CDR2 YYEEEE. Trimming removed 4 bases from V and 14 bases from J, with 18 bases in between. This CDR3 has 13 amino acids. The CDR3 region has the DNA TGTGCCAGCAGCCTAGCGGTAGGGGGTTTCCTGTTTTTT. It specifies CASSLAVGGFLFF.